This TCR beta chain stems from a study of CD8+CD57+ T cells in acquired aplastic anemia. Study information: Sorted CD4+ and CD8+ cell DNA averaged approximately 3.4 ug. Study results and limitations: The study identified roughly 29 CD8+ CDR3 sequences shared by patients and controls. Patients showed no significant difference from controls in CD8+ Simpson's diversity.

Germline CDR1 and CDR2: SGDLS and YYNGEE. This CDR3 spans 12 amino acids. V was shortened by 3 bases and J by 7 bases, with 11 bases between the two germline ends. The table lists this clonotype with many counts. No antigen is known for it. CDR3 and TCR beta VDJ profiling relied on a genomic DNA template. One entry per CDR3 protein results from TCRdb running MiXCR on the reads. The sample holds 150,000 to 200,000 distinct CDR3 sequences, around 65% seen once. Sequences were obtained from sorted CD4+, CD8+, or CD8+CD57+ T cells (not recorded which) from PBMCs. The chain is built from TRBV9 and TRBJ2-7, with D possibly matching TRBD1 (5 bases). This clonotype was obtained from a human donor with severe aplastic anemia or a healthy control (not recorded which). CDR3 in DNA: TGTGCCAGCAGCGGTCTTAGGGGAGAGCAGTACTTC. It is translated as CASSGLRGEQYF.